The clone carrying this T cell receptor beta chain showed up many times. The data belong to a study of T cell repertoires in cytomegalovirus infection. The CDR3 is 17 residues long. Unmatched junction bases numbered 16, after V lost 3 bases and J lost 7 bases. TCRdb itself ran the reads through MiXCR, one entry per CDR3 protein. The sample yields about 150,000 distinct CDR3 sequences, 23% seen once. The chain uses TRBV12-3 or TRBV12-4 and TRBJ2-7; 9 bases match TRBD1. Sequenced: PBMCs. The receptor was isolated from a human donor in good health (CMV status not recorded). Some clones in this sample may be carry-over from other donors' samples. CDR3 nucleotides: TGTGCCAGCAGTTTGGGGACAGGGCCCAGTGGATCTGTGGAGCAGTACTTC. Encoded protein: CASSLGTGPSGSVEQYF.